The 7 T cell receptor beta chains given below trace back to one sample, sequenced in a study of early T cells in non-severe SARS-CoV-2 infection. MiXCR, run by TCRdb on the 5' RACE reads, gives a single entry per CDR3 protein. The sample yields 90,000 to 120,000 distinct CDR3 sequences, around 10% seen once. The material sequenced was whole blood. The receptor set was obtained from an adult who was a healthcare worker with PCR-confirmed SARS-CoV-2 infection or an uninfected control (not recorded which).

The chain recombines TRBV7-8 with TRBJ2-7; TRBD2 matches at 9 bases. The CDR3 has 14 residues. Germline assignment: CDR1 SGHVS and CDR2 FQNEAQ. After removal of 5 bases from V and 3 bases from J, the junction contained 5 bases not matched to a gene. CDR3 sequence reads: CASSSSSGNYEQYF. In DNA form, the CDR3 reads TGTGCCAGCAGCAGCTCTAGCGGGAACTACGAGCAGTACTTC.

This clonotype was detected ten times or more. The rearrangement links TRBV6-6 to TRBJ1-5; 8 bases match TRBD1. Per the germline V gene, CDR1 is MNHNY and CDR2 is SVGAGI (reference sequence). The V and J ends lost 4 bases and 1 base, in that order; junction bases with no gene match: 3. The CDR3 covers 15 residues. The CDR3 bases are TGTGCCAGCAGTTTACAGGGGGGGAGCAATCAGCCCCAGCATTTT. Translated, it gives CASSLQGGSNQPQHF.

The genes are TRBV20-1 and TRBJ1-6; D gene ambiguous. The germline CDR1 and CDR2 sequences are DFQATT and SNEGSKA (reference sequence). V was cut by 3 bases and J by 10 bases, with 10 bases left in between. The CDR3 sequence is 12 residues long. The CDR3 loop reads CSASFRRSPLHF. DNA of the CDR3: TGCAGTGCTAGTTTCCGGCGCTCACCCCTCCACTTT.

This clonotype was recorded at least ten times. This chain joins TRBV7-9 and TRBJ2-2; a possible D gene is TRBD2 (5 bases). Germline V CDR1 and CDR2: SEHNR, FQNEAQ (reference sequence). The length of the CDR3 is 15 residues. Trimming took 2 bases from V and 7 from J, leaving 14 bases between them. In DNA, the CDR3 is TGTGCCAGCAGCTTATCTCGAGGGAGTAGCGGGGAGCTGTTTTTT. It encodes CASSLSRGSSGELFF. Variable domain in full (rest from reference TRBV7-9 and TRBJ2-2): DTGVSQNPRHKITKRGQNVTFRCDPISEHNRLYWYRQTLGQGPEFLTYFQNEAQLEKSRLLSDRFSAERPKGSFSTLEIQRTEQGDSAMYLCASSLSRGSSGELFFGEGSRLTVL.

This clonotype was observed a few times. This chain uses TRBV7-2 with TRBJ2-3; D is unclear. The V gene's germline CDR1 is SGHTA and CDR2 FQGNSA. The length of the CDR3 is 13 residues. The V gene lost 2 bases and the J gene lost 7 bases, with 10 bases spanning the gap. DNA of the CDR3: TGTGCCAGCAGCTTACTAGTCCAAAATACGCAGTATTTT. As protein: CASSLLVQNTQYF.

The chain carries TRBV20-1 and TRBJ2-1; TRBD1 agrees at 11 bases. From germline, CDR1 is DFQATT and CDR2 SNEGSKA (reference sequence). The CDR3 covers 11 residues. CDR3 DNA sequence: TGCAGGGCGAACCGGGACAGGGGGGAGTTCTTC. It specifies CRANRDRGEFF.

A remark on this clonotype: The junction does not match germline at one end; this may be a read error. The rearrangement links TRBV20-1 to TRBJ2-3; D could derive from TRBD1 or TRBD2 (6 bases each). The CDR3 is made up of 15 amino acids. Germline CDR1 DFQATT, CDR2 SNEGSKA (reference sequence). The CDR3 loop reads CSAPTLLKGGDMQYF. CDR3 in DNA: TGCAGTGCCCCGACCCTACTTAAGGGGGGAGATATGCAGTATTTT.